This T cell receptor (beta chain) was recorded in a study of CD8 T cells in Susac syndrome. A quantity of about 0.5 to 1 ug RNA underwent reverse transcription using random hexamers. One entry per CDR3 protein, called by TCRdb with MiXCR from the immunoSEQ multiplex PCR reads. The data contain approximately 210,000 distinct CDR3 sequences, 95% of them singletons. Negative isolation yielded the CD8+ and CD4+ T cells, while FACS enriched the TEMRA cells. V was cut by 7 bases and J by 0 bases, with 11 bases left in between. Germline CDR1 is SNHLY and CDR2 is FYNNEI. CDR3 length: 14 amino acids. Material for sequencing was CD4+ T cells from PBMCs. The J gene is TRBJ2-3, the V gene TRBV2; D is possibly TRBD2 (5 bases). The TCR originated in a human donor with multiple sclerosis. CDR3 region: CASTSDSSTDTQYF. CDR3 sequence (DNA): TGTGCCAGCACTTCGGACTCTAGCACAGATACGCAGTATTTT.